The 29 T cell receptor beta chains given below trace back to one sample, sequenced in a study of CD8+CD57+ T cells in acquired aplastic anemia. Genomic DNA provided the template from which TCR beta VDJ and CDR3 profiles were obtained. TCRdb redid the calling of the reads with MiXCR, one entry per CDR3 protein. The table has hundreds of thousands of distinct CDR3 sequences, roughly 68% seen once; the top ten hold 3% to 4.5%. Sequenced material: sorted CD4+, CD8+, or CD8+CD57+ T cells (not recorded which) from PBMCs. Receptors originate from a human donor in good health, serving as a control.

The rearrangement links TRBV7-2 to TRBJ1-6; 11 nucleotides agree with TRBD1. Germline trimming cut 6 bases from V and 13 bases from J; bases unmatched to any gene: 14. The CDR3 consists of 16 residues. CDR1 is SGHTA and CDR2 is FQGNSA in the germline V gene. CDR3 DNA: TGTGCCAGCAGTTTCTCCCGGGACAGGGGGAATCAGCCCCTCCACTTT. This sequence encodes CASSFSRDRGNQPLHF.

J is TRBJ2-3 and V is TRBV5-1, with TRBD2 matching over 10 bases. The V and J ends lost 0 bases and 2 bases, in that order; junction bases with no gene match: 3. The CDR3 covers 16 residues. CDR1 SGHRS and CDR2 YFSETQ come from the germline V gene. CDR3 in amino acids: CASSLGLAGVTDTQYF. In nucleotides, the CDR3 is TGCGCCAGCAGCTTGGGCCTAGCGGGGGTCACAGATACGCAGTATTTT.

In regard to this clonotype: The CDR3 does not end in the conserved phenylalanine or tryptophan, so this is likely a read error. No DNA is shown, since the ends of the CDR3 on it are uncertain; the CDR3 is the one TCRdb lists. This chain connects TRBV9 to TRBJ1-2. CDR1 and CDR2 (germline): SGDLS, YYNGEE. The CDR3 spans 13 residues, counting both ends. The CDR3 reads CASSQGPHERYIV.

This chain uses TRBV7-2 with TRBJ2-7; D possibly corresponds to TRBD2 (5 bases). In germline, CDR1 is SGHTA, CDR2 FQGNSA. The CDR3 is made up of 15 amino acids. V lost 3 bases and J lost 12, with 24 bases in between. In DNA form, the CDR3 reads TGTGCCAGCAGCTTTGGCAATCAGCCCCAGCACGAGGGGTACTTC. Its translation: CASSFGNQPQHEGYF. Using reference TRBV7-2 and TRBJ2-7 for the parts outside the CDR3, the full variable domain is GAGVSQSPSNKVTEKGKDVELRCDPISGHTALYWYRQSLGQGLEFLIYFQGNSAPDKSGLPSDRFSAERTGGSVSTLTIQRTQQEDSAVYLCASSFGNQPQHEGYFGPGTRLTVT.

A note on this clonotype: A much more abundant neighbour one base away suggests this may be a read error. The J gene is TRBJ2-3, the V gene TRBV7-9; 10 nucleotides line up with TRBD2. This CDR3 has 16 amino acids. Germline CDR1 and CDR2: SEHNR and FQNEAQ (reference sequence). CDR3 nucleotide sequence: TGCGCCAGCGCAACTGCTAGCGGGGGATCCACAGATACGCAGTATTTT. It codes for CASATASGGSTDTQYF. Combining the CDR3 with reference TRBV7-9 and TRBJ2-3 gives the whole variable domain DTGVSQNPRHKITKRGQNVTFRCDPISEHNRLYWYRQTLGQGPEFLTYFQNEAQLEKSRLLSDRFSAERPKGSFSTLEIQRTEQGDSAMYLCASATASGGSTDTQYFGPGTRLTVL.

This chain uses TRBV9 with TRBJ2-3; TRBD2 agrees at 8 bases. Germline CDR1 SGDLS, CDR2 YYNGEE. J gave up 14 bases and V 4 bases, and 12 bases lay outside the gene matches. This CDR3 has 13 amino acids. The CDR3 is CASSLCGGTAPYF. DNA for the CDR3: TGTGCCAGCAGCTTATGCGGGGGGACTGCCCCGTATTTT.

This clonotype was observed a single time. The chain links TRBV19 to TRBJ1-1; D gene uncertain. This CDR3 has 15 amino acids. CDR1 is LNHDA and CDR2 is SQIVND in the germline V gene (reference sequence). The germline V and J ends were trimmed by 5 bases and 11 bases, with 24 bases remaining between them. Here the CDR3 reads CASSLPGNSHSVAFF. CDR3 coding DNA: TGTGCCAGTAGTTTACCGGGAAACTCGCACTCTGTTGCTTTCTTT.

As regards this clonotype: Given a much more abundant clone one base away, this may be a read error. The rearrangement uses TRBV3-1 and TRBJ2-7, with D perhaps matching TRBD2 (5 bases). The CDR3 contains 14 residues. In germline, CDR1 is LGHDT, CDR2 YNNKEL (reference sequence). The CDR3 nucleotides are TGTGCCAGCAGCCGGCGAGCGGAGTCCTACGGGCAGTACTTC. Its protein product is CASSRRAESYGQYF.

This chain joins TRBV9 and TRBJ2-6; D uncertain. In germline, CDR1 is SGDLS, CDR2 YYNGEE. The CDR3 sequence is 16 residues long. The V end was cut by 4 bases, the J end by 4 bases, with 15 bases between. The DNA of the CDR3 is TGTGCCAGCAGCCCTACCGAGGCGACAGGGGCCAACGTCCTGACTTTC. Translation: CASSPTEATGANVLTF.

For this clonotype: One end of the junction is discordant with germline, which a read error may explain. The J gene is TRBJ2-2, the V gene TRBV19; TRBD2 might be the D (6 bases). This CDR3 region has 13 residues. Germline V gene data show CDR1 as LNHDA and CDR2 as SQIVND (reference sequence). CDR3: CASSIVATGEAFF. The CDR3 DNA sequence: TGTGCCAGCAGTATCGTGGCCACCGGGGAGGCGTTTTTT.

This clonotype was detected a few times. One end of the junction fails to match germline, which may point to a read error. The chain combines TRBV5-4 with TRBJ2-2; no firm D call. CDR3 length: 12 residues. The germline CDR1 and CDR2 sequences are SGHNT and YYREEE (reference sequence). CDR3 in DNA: TGTGCCAGCGGCTTGTCTACCGGGGAGCTGTTTTTT. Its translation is CASGLSTGELFF.

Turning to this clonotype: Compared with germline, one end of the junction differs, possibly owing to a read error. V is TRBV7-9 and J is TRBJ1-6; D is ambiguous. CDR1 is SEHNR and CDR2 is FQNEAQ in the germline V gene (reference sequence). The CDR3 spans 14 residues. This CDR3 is CASSLEGLGSPLYF. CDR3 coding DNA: TGTGCCAGCAGCTTAGAAGGGCTGGGGTCCCCCCTCTATTTT.

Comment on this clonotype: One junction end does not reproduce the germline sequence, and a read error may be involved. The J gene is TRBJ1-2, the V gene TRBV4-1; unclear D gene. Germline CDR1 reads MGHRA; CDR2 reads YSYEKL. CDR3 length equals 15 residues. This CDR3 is CASSSPYGNSYGYTF. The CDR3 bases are TGTGCCAGTAGCAGCCCCTACGGTAACTCCTACGGCTACACCTTC.

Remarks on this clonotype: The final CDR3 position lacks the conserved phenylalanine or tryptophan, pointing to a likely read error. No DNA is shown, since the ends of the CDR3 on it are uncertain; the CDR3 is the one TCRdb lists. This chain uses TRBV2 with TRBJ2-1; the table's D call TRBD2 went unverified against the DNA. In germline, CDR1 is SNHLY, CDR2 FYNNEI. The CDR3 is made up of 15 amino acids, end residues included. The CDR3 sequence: CASSTGLGALDELFS.

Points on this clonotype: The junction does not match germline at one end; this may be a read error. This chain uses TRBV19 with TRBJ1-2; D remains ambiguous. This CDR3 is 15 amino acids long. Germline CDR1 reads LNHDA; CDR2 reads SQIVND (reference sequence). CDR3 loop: CASSMIASSNDKLTF. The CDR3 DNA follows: TGTGCCAGTAGTATGATTGCCAGCTCAAATGATAAACTCACTTTC.

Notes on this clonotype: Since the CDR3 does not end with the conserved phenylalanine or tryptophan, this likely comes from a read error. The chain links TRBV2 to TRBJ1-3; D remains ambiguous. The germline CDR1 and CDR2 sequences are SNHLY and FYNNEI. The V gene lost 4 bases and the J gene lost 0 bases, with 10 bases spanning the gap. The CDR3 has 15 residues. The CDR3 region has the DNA TGTGCCAGCAGTGTGGGCCTTTCCTCTGGAAACACCATATATGGT. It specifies CASSVGLSSGNTIYG.

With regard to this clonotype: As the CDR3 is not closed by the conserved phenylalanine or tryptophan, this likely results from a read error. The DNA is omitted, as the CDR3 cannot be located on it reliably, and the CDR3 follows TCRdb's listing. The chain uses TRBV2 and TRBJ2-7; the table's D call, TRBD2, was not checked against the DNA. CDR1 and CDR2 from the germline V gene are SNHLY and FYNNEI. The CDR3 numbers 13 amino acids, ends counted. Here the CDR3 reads CASSDPDEQYFGP.

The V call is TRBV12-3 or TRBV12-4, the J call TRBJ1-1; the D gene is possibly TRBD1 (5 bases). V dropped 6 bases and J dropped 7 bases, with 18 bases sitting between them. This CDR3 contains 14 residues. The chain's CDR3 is CASRREGNRYEAFF. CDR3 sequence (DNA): TGTGCCAGCAGACGTGAGGGGAATCGTTATGAAGCTTTCTTT.

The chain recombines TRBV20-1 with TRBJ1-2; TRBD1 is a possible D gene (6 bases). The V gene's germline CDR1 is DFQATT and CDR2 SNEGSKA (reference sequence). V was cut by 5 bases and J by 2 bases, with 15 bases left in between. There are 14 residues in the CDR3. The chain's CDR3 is CSARIHQGNYGYTF. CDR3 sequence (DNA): TGCAGTGCTCGAATACATCAGGGGAACTATGGCTACACCTTC.

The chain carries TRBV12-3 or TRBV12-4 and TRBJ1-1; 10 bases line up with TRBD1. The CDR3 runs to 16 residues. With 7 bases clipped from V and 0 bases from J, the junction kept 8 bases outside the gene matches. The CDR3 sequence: CASKARTGGMNTEAFF. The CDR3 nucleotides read TGTGCCAGCAAAGCCCGGACAGGGGGTATGAACACTGAAGCTTTCTTT.

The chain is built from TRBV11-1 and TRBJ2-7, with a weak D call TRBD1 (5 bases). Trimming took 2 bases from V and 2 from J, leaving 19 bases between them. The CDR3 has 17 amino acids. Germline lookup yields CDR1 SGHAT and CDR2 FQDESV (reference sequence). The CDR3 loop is CASSLIRAGNQAYEQYF. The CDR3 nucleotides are TGTGCCAGCAGCTTAATAAGGGCAGGGAATCAGGCCTACGAGCAGTACTTC.

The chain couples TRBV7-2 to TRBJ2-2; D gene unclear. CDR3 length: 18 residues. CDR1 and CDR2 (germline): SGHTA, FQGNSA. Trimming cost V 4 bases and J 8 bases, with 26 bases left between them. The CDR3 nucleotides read TGTGCCAGCAGCTCCAGACCTAGGGCGCTGGCGAAGCAGGGGGAGCTGTTTTTT. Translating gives CASSSRPRALAKQGELFF.

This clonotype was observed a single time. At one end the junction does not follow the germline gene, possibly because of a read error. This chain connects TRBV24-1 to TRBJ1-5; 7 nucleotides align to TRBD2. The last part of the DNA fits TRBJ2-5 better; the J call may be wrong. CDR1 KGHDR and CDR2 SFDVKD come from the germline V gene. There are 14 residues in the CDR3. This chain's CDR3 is CATSASGVAEPQYF. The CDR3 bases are TGTGCCACCAGTGCTAGCGGAGTGGCAGAGCCCCAGTACTTC.

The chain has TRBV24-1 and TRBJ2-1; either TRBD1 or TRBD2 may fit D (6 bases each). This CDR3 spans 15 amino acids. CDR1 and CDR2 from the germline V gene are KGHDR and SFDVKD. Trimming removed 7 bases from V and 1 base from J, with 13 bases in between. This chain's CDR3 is CATSPGGLSYNEQFF. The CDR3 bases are TGTGCCACCAGCCCCGGGGGCCTATCCTACAATGAGCAGTTCTTC.

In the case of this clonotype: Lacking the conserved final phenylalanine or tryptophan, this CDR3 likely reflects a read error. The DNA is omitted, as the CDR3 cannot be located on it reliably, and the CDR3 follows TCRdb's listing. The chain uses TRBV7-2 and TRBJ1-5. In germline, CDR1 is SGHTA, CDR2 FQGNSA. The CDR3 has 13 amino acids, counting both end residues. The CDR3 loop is CASSLSPNPPQHL.

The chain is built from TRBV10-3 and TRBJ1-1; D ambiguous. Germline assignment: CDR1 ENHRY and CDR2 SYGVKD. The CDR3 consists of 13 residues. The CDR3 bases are TGTGGCATTAGCGAGGAGGTGAACACTGAAGCTTTCTTT. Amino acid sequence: CGISEEVNTEAFF.

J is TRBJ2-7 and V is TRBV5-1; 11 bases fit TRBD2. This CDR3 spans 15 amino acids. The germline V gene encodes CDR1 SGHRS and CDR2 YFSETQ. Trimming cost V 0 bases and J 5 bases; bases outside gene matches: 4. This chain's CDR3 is CASSLDTSGGDEQYF. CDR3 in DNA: TGCGCCAGCAGCTTGGATACTAGCGGGGGCGACGAGCAGTACTTC.

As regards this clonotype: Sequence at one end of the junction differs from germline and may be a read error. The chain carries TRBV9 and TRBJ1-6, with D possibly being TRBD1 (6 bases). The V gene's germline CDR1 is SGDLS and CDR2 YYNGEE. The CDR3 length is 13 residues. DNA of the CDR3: TGTGCCAGCAGCCCCTGGGGGCTTGACACTGAAGCTTTT. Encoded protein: CASSPWGLDTEAF.

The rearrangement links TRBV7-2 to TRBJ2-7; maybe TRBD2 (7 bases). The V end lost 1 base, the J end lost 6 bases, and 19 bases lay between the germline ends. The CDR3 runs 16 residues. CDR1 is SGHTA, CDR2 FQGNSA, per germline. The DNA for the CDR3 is TGTGCCAGCAGCTTAGGTCAGGGAGGGGGATTCGGCGAGCAGTACTTC. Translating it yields CASSLGQGGGFGEQYF.